One and the same sample provided the 28 T cell receptor beta chains below, sequenced in a study of early T cells in non-severe SARS-CoV-2 infection. MiXCR, applied by TCRdb to the 5' RACE reads, yields one record per CDR3 protein. The table includes fewer than 85,000 distinct CDR3 sequences, 10% to 15% detected once. The specimen sequenced was whole blood. Source of these receptors: an adult who was a healthcare worker with PCR-confirmed SARS-CoV-2 infection or an uninfected control (not recorded which).

This clonotype was picked up many times. V and J are TRBV9 and TRBJ2-7, with 11 bases lining up with TRBD2. The CDR3 consists of 13 residues. Germline CDR1 is SGDLS and CDR2 is YYNGEE. V lost 4 bases, J lost 7 bases, and 4 bases stayed unmatched. CDR3 amino acids: CASSTGTSGEQYF. For the CDR3, the DNA is TGTGCCAGCAGCACCGGGACTAGCGGAGAGCAGTACTTC.

This clonotype was seen ten or more times. The gene calls are TRBV10-3 and TRBJ2-3; a possible D gene is TRBD2 (6 bases). Trimming stripped 10 bases from V and 9 bases from J, with 23 bases between. CDR3 length: 14 residues. Looked up from germline, CDR1 is ENHRY and CDR2 is SYGVKD. The CDR3 reads CASRPAGDWETQYF. The CDR3 DNA reads as TGTGCCAGCCGTCCAGCGGGCGATTGGGAAACGCAGTATTTT.

This clonotype was seen repeatedly, ten times or more. The rearrangement links TRBV9 to TRBJ2-3, with D perhaps TRBD1 (6 bases). Germline CDR1 SGDLS, CDR2 YYNGEE. With 4 bases removed from V and 1 base from J, the gap between germline ends came to 13 bases. CDR3 length: 15 amino acids. CDR3 loop: CASSHSEGGTDTQYF. Here the CDR3 DNA reads TGTGCCAGCAGCCATAGCGAGGGGGGCACAGATACGCAGTATTTT.

This clonotype appeared many times. This sequence joins TRBV6-1 and TRBJ2-3; possibly TRBD2 for D (5 bases). Germline V gives CDR1 MNHNS, CDR2 SASEGT. CDR3 size: 17 residues. V was pared by 0 bases and J by 7 bases, with 20 bases between. The CDR3 region is CASSEAEGGRVRNTQYF. In DNA, the CDR3 is TGTGCCAGCAGTGAAGCTGAGGGCGGGCGGGTAAGGAATACGCAGTATTTT.

There are many counts of this clonotype. V and J are TRBV12-3 or TRBV12-4 and TRBJ2-7; TRBD2 matches 7 bases. The CDR3 consists of 14 residues. The V gene end was trimmed by 3 bases and the J gene end by 2 bases; junction bases not matched to a gene: 4. CDR3 residues: CASSLGGKAYEQYF. DNA of the CDR3: TGTGCCAGCAGTTTGGGAGGGAAGGCCTACGAGCAGTACTTC.

At least ten counts were recorded for this clonotype. V usage is TRBV30 and J usage is TRBJ2-2, with 8 nucleotides matching TRBD1. In germline, CDR1 is GTSNPN, CDR2 SVGIG (reference sequence). Germline trimming cut 2 bases from V and 6 bases from J; bases unmatched to any gene: 8. CDR3 length equals 15 residues. The CDR3 DNA is TGTGCCTGGAGTCTCTTGGACAGGGCCTCCGGGGAGCTGTTTTTT. Translated: CAWSLLDRASGELFF. Together with reference TRBV30 and TRBJ2-2, the CDR3 gives the full variable domain: SQTIHQWPATLVQPVGSPLSLECTVEGTSNPNLYWYRQAAGRGLQLLFYSVGIGQISSEVPQNLSASRPQDRQFILSSKKLLLSDSGFYLCAWSLLDRASGELFFGEGSRLTVL.

J is TRBJ2-1 and V is TRBV27; TRBD1 might be the D (6 bases). Germline-derived CDR1 and CDR2 are MNHEY and SMNVEV (reference sequence). Trimming removed 2 bases from V and 10 bases from J, with 18 bases in between. The CDR3 runs to 15 residues. The CDR3 DNA sequence: TGTGCCAGCAGTTTAACGGGACATCACCCTCGGGAGCAGTTCTTC. Translated: CASSLTGHHPREQFF.

Many counts were recorded for this clonotype. The rearrangement links TRBV7-8 to TRBJ2-7, with D possibly matching TRBD2 (5 bases). V was shortened by 4 bases and J by 5 bases, with 18 bases between the two germline ends. The CDR3 has 15 amino acids. Germline V lookup: CDR1 SGHVS, CDR2 FQNEAQ. CDR3 region: CASSSYAGWSHEQYF. The CDR3 DNA is TGTGCCAGCAGCTCCTATGCGGGTTGGAGCCACGAGCAGTACTTC.

This clonotype appeared a few times. The rearrangement links TRBV28 to TRBJ1-1, with a weak D call TRBD1 (5 bases). CDR3 length: 12 residues. The V and J ends lost 3 bases and 7 bases respectively, with 9 bases between them. Germline V gene sequence: CDR1 MDHEN, CDR2 SYDVKM. The CDR3, as DNA: TGTGCCAGCAGTTTGGGGACTGGTGAAGCTTTCTTT. Translated: CASSLGTGEAFF.

Many counts were recorded for this clonotype. This chain links TRBV10-1 with TRBJ2-7; no reliable D call. The CDR3 consists of 11 residues. V lost 3 bases, J lost 4 bases, and 4 bases lay in between. Germline V gene lookup returns CDR1 WNHNN and CDR2 SYGVQD (reference sequence). The CDR3 region is CASSEGYEQYF. The CDR3 DNA sequence: TGCGCCAGCAGTGAAGGGTACGAGCAGTACTTC.

This clonotype was found many times. This chain joins TRBV11-2 and TRBJ2-3; no firm D call. CDR3 length: 15 amino acids. CDR1 SGHAT and CDR2 FQNNGV come from the germline V gene. The germline V and J ends were trimmed by 6 bases and 1 base, with 14 bases remaining between them. This chain's CDR3 is CASRREIDRTDTQYF. The CDR3 bases are TGTGCCAGCAGGAGAGAGATCGACCGCACAGATACGCAGTATTTT.

This clonotype was seen repeatedly, ten times or more. The V call is TRBV25-1, the J call TRBJ2-5; maybe TRBD1 (6 bases). CDR1 and CDR2 from the germline V gene are MGHDK and SYGVNS. The CDR3 sequence is 15 residues long. V dropped 3 bases and J dropped 4 bases, with 15 bases sitting between them. CDR3 sequence: CASSDPRQAGETQYF. The CDR3 DNA reads TGTGCCAGCAGTGACCCCCGACAGGCTGGAGAGACCCAGTACTTC.

The V and J genes are TRBV18 and TRBJ2-1; D gene ambiguous. The CDR3 covers 12 residues. CDR1 is KGHSH, CDR2 LQKENI, per germline. V was clipped by 3 bases and J by 7 bases, with 7 bases between them. CDR3 sequence reads: CASSPSVNEQFF. The CDR3 nucleotides are TGTGCCAGCTCACCGTCAGTAAATGAGCAGTTCTTC.

The chain links TRBV3-1 to TRBJ1-2; D is ambiguous. Trimming cost V 8 bases and J 2 bases, with 12 bases left between them. The germline V gene has CDR1 LGHDT and CDR2 YNNKEL (reference sequence). The CDR3 contains 13 residues. The CDR3: CASRRSGNYGYTF. As DNA, the CDR3 is TGTGCCAGCCGTCGCTCGGGAAACTATGGCTACACCTTC.

This clonotype was counted only a few times. This rearrangement joins TRBV6-5 to TRBJ1-1; D is ambiguous. Germline values: CDR1 MNHEY, CDR2 SVGAGI. This CDR3 comprises 14 residues. The V and J ends lost 6 bases and 1 base respectively, with 12 bases between them. As DNA, the CDR3 is TGTGCCAGCAGAGACCTTGTACAGAACACTGAAGCTTTCTTT. Translating it yields CASRDLVQNTEAFF.

This clonotype was counted many times. V is TRBV3-1 and J is TRBJ1-1; D possibly corresponds to TRBD1 (6 bases). V lost 5 bases, J lost 3 bases, and 10 bases lay in between. Germline V gives CDR1 LGHDT, CDR2 YNNKEL (reference sequence). The CDR3 extends over 13 amino acids. CDR3 sequence (DNA): TGTGCCAGCAGCGGGCAGGGGTACACTGAAGCTTTCTTT. It encodes CASSGQGYTEAFF.

This clonotype was seen a few times. The V gene is TRBV5-1, the J gene TRBJ2-7; weak D call: TRBD2 (6 bases). Germline lookup yields CDR1 SGHRS and CDR2 YFSETQ. V lost 0 bases, J lost 8 bases, and 15 bases lay in between. The CDR3 sequence is 14 residues long. CDR3 bases: TGCGCCAGCAGCTTGGTTCCGGGAGACCCCAAGCAGTACTTC. Translated: CASSLVPGDPKQYF.

This clonotype was detected once. A clone one base away is much larger, so this may be a read error. The V and J genes are TRBV12-3 or TRBV12-4 and TRBJ2-3; unclear D gene. CDR3 size: 11 residues. The CDR3 loop reads CANSLGKPQYF. DNA of the CDR3: TGTGCCAACAGTTTAGGCAAACCTCAGTATTTT.

The chain is built from TRBV30 and TRBJ2-1; 14 bases map to TRBD2. The CDR3 totals 13 residues. Trimming cost V 7 bases and J 6 bases; bases outside gene matches: 2. Germline lookup yields CDR1 GTSNPN and CDR2 SVGIG (reference sequence). The CDR3 DNA reads TGTGCCTTGACTAGCGGGGGGGCCAATGAGCAGTTCTTC. Translated: CALTSGGANEQFF. Drawing the rest from reference TRBV30 and TRBJ2-1, the complete variable domain is SQTIHQWPATLVQPVGSPLSLECTVEGTSNPNLYWYRQAAGRGLQLLFYSVGIGQISSEVPQNLSASRPQDRQFILSSKKLLLSDSGFYLCALTSGGANEQFFGPGTRLTVL.

There are a few counts of this clonotype. The V call is TRBV29-1, the J call TRBJ2-7; 7 positions agree with TRBD1. Germline CDR1 is SQVTM and CDR2 is ANQGSEA. CDR3 length equals 14 residues. The V and J ends lost 4 bases and 0 bases, in that order; junction bases with no gene match: 6. CDR3 nucleotides: TGCAGCGTTGGGTCGGGACAGAGCTCCTACGAGCAGTACTTC. Its protein is CSVGSGQSSYEQYF.

This clonotype was seen repeatedly, ten times or more. The chain couples TRBV4-1 to TRBJ1-5; no firm D call. Germline V gene lookup returns CDR1 MGHRA and CDR2 YSYEKL. The V gene lost 4 bases and the J gene lost 1 base, with 14 bases spanning the gap. This CDR3 is 16 amino acids long. CDR3 region: CASSLEPLGSNQPQHF. CDR3 DNA sequence: TGCGCCAGCAGCCTGGAGCCTCTGGGGAGCAATCAGCCCCAGCATTTT.

This clonotype has just a few counts. The chain recombines TRBV18 with TRBJ2-5; D remains ambiguous. The CDR3 extends over 13 amino acids. The V gene lost 0 bases and the J gene lost 1 base, with 3 bases spanning the gap. Germline assignment: CDR1 KGHSH and CDR2 LQKENI. The CDR3 coding sequence is TGTGCCAGCTCACCACCGTTCCAAGAGACCCAGTACTTC. It codes for CASSPPFQETQYF.

This clonotype was seen a handful of times. V is TRBV7-3 and J is TRBJ2-2; D is ambiguous. The CDR3 is 15 amino acids. Germline CDR1 and CDR2: SGHTA and FQGTGA. Trimming shortened V by 5 bases and J by 1 base, and 11 bases separated the two germline ends. The CDR3 DNA is TGTGCCAGCAGCCCGAGTATAAGGAACACCGGGGAGCTGTTTTTT. This codes for CASSPSIRNTGELFF.

The J gene is TRBJ1-2, the V gene TRBV5-1; D not certain. The CDR3 contains 15 residues. CDR1 is SGHRS and CDR2 is YFSETQ in the germline V gene. V was clipped by 0 bases and J by 3 bases, with 12 bases between them. The CDR3 nucleotides are TGCGCCAGCAGCTTGGCGGGTCGGCAACACTATGGCTACACCTTC. It codes for CASSLAGRQHYGYTF.

This chain connects TRBV6-1 to TRBJ2-7; D may correspond to TRBD1 or TRBD2 (5 bases each). The CDR3 length is 15 residues. CDR1 and CDR2 from the germline V gene are MNHNS and SASEGT. Trimming removed 7 bases at V and 6 bases at J, with 22 bases between. CDR3 loop: CASKPARRGRAEQYF. CDR3 sequence (DNA): TGTGCCAGCAAGCCGGCTAGACGGGGCCGGGCCGAGCAGTACTTC.

The sample holds many counts of this clonotype. The chain recombines TRBV24-1 with TRBJ2-1; D gene unclear. This CDR3 comprises 12 residues. Germline V gene sequence: CDR1 KGHDR, CDR2 SFDVKD. Between the trimmed V and J ends, which lost 1 base and 6 bases, there was a span of 3 bases. The chain's CDR3 is CATSDLGNEQFF. DNA of the CDR3: TGTGCCACCAGTGATTTAGGCAATGAGCAGTTCTTC.

This clonotype was seen at least ten times. The rearrangement links TRBV9 to TRBJ1-5; 9 nucleotides agree with TRBD1. Trimming took 7 bases from V and 6 from J; bases not matched to a gene: 11. The V gene's germline CDR1 is SGDLS and CDR2 YYNGEE. CDR3 length equals 15 residues. The CDR3 DNA sequence: TGTGCCAGCGATTTGGACAGGGGTTATCGTCAGCCCCAGCATTTT. Amino acid sequence: CASDLDRGYRQPQHF.

The chain carries TRBV6-1 and TRBJ2-5, with TRBD1 matching over 8 bases. CDR1 MNHNS and CDR2 SASEGT come from the germline V gene. CDR3 length equals 17 residues. Trimming took 2 bases from V and 2 from J; bases not matched to a gene: 10. The CDR3 nucleotides read TGTGCCAGCAGTGAAAAGCCGACAGGGGTTGCGCAAGAGACCCAGTACTTC. It specifies CASSEKPTGVAQETQYF.